The present entry profiles one T cell receptor (beta chain) with its context. Its antigen is undetermined. This CDR3 region has 14 residues. CDR1 is SGHTA, CDR2 FQGNSA, per germline. The data were taken from a study of T cells expressing NK-cell markers. Study at large: The TCR beta repertoires originated in sorted CD3+CD56+NKG2C+, CD3+CD56+NKG2C- and CD3+CD56-NKG2C+ T cells. Most of the eight sequenced donors were classified as HCMV-seropositive, and one was classified as seronegative.

Broader study findings: Dominant NKG2C+ clonotypes accounted for roughly 1.0-7.0% of CD8+ T cells in roughly 6 donors.

TCR beta cDNA was generated via 5'RACE template switching incorporating UMIs. TCRdb reprocessed the 5' RACE reads; each CDR3 protein has one entry and no DNA is given. With about 140,000 distinct CDR3 sequences in the sample, the ten largest clones hold 10% to 15%. The sequenced sample consisted of blood T cells: a sorted CD56 or NKG2C T cell subset, CD4+ or CD8+ T cells, or bulk PBMC T cells (not recorded which). This clonotype originated in a man younger than 35 in good health. The chain recombines TRBV7-2 with TRBJ1-5. The CDR3 region is CASSLWENNQPQHF.